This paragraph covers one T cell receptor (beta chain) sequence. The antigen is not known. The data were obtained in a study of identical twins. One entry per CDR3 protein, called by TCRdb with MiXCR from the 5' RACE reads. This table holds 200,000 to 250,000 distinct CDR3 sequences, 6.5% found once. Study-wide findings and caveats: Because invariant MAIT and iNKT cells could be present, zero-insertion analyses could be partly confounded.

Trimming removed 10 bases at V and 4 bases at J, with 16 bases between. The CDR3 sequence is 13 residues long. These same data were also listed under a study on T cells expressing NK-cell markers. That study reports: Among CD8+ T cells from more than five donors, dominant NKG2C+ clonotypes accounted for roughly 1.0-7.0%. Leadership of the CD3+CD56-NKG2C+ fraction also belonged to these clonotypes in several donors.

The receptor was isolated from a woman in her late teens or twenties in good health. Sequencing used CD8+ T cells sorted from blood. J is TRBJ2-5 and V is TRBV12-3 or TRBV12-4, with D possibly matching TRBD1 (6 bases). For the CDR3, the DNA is TGTGCCAACAGGGAAGGGGGTTCAGAGACCCAGTACTTC. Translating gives CANREGGSETQYF.